Listed here are 31 T cell receptor beta chains from one sample, sequenced in a study of T cells in Graves' hyperthyroidism and ophthalmopathy. The source material, RNA transcripts, was used to amplify TCR beta CDR3 regions. First-round RT-PCR of the TCR CDR3 relied on the HTBI primer set. TCRdb re-derived calls from the multiplex PCR reads in MiXCR, one entry per CDR3 protein. This table has 350,000 to 400,000 distinct CDR3 sequences, 15% appearing once. The sample taken for sequencing was blood. These receptor sequences come from a woman aged 30 to 39 with Graves' hyperthyroidism.

This sequence joins TRBV4-1 and TRBJ2-7; unclear D gene. This CDR3 region has 15 residues. Trimming stripped 2 bases from V and 4 bases from J, with 15 bases between. Germline values: CDR1 MGHRA, CDR2 YSYEKL. In DNA, the CDR3 is TGCGCCAGCAGCCAATATAGCACCTCGTCTTACGAGCAGTACTTC. Its translation is CASSQYSTSSYEQYF.

About this clonotype: Sequence at one end of the junction differs from germline and may be a read error. V usage is TRBV28 and J usage is TRBJ2-1; D may match TRBD1 or TRBD2 (6 bases each). Per germline, CDR1 MDHEN and CDR2 SYDVKM. This CDR3 spans 14 amino acids. Written as DNA, the CDR3 is TGTGCCAGCAGTTTGAACGGGGGCTACAATGCGCAGTTCTTC. It is translated as CASSLNGGYNAQFF.

Many counts were recorded for this clonotype. The chain carries TRBV7-2 and TRBJ2-7; D ambiguous. This CDR3 spans 14 amino acids. Trimming stripped 5 bases from V and 5 bases from J, with 16 bases between. CDR1 SGHTA and CDR2 FQGNSA come from the germline V gene. The CDR3 DNA reads TGTGCCAGCAGCCCCTCCGGGCCTCGCCACGAGCAGTACTTC. This sequence encodes CASSPSGPRHEQYF.

The table lists this clonotype with a few counts. The rearrangement joins TRBV19 to TRBJ1-1; 9 nucleotides agree with TRBD1. The junction had 6 bases not matched to a gene; V was cut back by 6 bases and J by 7 bases. The CDR3 sequence is 13 residues long. CDR1 LNHDA and CDR2 SQIVND come from the germline V gene (reference sequence). CDR3 coding DNA: TGTGCCAGTAGGGGGACAGGGAGAGGTGAAGCTTTCTTT. It yields the protein CASRGTGRGEAFF. Combining the CDR3 with reference TRBV19 and TRBJ1-1 gives the whole variable domain DGGITQSPKYLFRKEGQNVTLSCEQNLNHDAMYWYRQDPGQGLRLIYYSQIVNDFQKGDIAEGYSVSREKKESFPLTVTSAQKNPTAFYLCASRGTGRGEAFFGQGTRLTVV.

In its sample, this clonotype was seen many times. The V gene is TRBV29-1, the J gene TRBJ2-7; 7 nucleotides agree with TRBD1. Germline V gene sequence: CDR1 SQVTM, CDR2 ANQGSEA. V lost 4 bases and J lost 4; bases outside the gene matches: 10. The CDR3 totals 14 residues. CDR3: CSVVEGTARYEQYF. As DNA, the CDR3 is TGCAGCGTTGTCGAGGGGACAGCGAGATACGAGCAGTACTTC.

Many counts were recorded for this clonotype. The chain joins TRBV3-1 to TRBJ1-1; 9 bases line up with TRBD1. The CDR3 consists of 15 residues. CDR1 and CDR2 from the germline V gene are LGHDT and YNNKEL (reference sequence). V was clipped by 5 bases and J by 0 bases; unmatched bases: 4. Written as DNA, the CDR3 is TGTGCCAGCAGCTTCGGACAGGGGATGAACACTGAAGCTTTCTTT. Its protein product is CASSFGQGMNTEAFF.

The V call is TRBV7-8, the J call TRBJ1-1; D gene unclear. The CDR3 has 14 residues. Germline V gene lookup returns CDR1 SGHVS and CDR2 FQNEAQ. Trimming took 5 bases from V and 1 from J, leaving 11 bases between them. CDR3 region: CASSPRRQNTEAFF. The CDR3 DNA sequence: TGTGCCAGCAGCCCTAGGAGACAGAACACTGAAGCTTTCTTT.

This clonotype was detected many times. The rearrangement links TRBV18 to TRBJ1-1; D is unresolved. The CDR3 totals 12 residues. The germline V and J ends were trimmed by 3 bases and 7 bases, with 9 bases remaining between them. Germline V gene lookup returns CDR1 KGHSH and CDR2 LQKENI. CDR3 nucleotide sequence: TGTGCCAGCTCACCTCGGGAGGGTGAAGCTTTCTTT. Amino acids: CASSPREGEAFF.

This clonotype was observed once. V usage is TRBV12-3 or TRBV12-4 and J usage is TRBJ2-2, with D tentatively TRBD2 (6 bases). The CDR3 is made up of 12 amino acids. Trimming removed 4 bases at V and 8 bases at J, with 8 bases between. As DNA, the CDR3 is TGTGCCAGCAGTTCTAGCGTTGGGGAGCTGTTTTTT. Protein product: CASSSSVGELFF.

In this sample, this clonotype turned up a few times. CDR3 residues: CASSGAGGSYEQYF. CDR3 coding DNA: TGTGCCAGCAGTGGGGCGGGGGGTTCCTACGAGCAGTACTTC. The chain uses TRBV6-1 and TRBJ2-7; 8 positions match TRBD2. The V and J ends lost 4 bases and 1 base, in that order; junction bases with no gene match: 3. The CDR3 length is 14 residues. Germline V CDR1 and CDR2: MNHNS, SASEGT.

The J gene is TRBJ1-3, the V gene TRBV6-1; D possibly corresponds to TRBD1 (6 bases). Germline V gene lookup returns CDR1 MNHNS and CDR2 SASEGT. The CDR3 is 16 amino acids. Trimming pared 8 bases from V and 0 bases from J, leaving 17 bases between. DNA of the CDR3: TGTGCCAGCGACCCGGGGTGGGGGGCCTCTGGAAACACCATATATTTT. Amino acid sequence: CASDPGWGASGNTIYF.

This clonotype was recorded at least ten times. V is TRBV5-1 and J is TRBJ2-7, with 9 bases aligning to TRBD2. V shed 1 base and J 4 bases; nucleotides not matched to a gene: 6. The CDR3 length is 15 residues. Germline CDR1 is SGHRS and CDR2 is YFSETQ. CDR3 coding DNA: TGCGCCAGCAGCTTGTCGGCTAGCGGGACATACGAGCAGTACTTC. The encoded protein is CASSLSASGTYEQYF. The entire variable domain, with the rest obtained from reference TRBV5-1 and TRBJ2-7, is as follows: KAGVTQTPRYLIKTRGQQVTLSCSPISGHRSVSWYQQTPGQGLQFLFEYFSETQRNKGNFPGRFSGRQFSNSRSEMNVSTLELGDSALYLCASSLSASGTYEQYFGPGTRLTVT.

This clonotype was found a few times. V is TRBV14 and J is TRBJ1-2, with no clear D. The V gene lost 4 bases and the J gene lost 2 bases, with 8 bases spanning the gap. The CDR3 loop spans 13 amino acids. Germline V gene data show CDR1 as SGHDN and CDR2 as FVKESK. The CDR3: CASSPVGNYGYTF. The CDR3 DNA reads TGTGCCAGCAGCCCTGTAGGGAACTATGGCTACACCTTC.

This clonotype was counted many times. The chain has TRBV7-3 and TRBJ2-1, with 8 nucleotides matching TRBD1. V dropped 3 bases and J dropped 7; count of bases not matched to a gene: 5. CDR1 SGHTA and CDR2 FQGTGA come from the germline V gene. This CDR3 region has 14 residues. CDR3 coding DNA: TGTGCCAGCAGCTTTGGGACAGGCAGTAATGAGCAGTTCTTC. Translated: CASSFGTGSNEQFF.

This clonotype was found many times. This chain links TRBV7-2 with TRBJ2-7; D is unclear. The CDR3 is made up of 13 amino acids. V was pared by 1 base and J by 9 bases, with 13 bases between. Germline V gene data show CDR1 as SGHTA and CDR2 as FQGNSA. The CDR3 DNA follows: TGTGCCAGCAGCTTAGGAAATATGGGTGGGCAGTACTTC. Amino acid sequence: CASSLGNMGGQYF. Full variable domain (outside the CDR3, taken from reference TRBV7-2 and TRBJ2-7): GAGVSQSPSNKVTEKGKDVELRCDPISGHTALYWYRQSLGQGLEFLIYFQGNSAPDKSGLPSDRFSAERTGGSVSTLTIQRTQQEDSAVYLCASSLGNMGGQYFGPGTRLTVT.

This clonotype was observed many times. The V and J genes are TRBV6-1 and TRBJ1-1; no clear D gene. This CDR3 has 13 residues. The germline gives CDR1 MNHNS, CDR2 SASEGT. V was pared by 1 base and J by 2 bases, with 5 bases between. CDR3 loop: CASSEEVNTEAFF. The DNA of the CDR3 is TGTGCCAGCAGTGAAGAAGTAAACACTGAAGCTTTCTTT.

This clonotype came up many times. The chain joins TRBV18 to TRBJ1-1, with 9 bases identical to TRBD1. J gave up 1 base and V 5 bases, and 5 bases lay outside the gene matches. Germline lookup yields CDR1 KGHSH and CDR2 LQKENI. The CDR3 loop spans 15 amino acids. CDR3 nucleotide sequence: TGTGCCAGCTCATCAAGACAGGGGGGGAACACTGAAGCTTTCTTT. Translated: CASSSRQGGNTEAFF.

Many counts were recorded for this clonotype. This chain joins TRBV3-1 and TRBJ2-1; TRBD2 matches 7 bases. With 4 bases clipped from V and 7 bases from J, the junction kept 13 bases outside the gene matches. CDR1 and CDR2 from the germline V gene are LGHDT and YNNKEL (reference sequence). The length of the CDR3 is 16 residues. The DNA of the CDR3 is TGTGCCAGCAGCCCTGGTGAGAGGGACTACTTTAATGAGCAGTTCTTC. Translation: CASSPGERDYFNEQFF.

This clonotype was seen many times. The chain couples TRBV28 to TRBJ1-4; 8 bases map to TRBD1. Germline V gene data show CDR1 as MDHEN and CDR2 as SYDVKM. J lost 2 bases, V lost 2 bases, and 1 base had no gene match. This CDR3 is built from 15 residues. Written as DNA, the CDR3 is TGTGCCAGCAGTTTAAGACAGGGGACTAATGAAAAACTGTTTTTT. Translated: CASSLRQGTNEKLFF.

The V call is TRBV27, the J call TRBJ1-1; TRBD1 is a possible D gene (5 bases). The CDR3 runs 12 residues. The V end was cut by 5 bases, the J end by 11 bases, with 15 bases between. Germline lookup yields CDR1 MNHEY and CDR2 SMNVEV (reference sequence). CDR3 nucleotide sequence: TGTGCCAGCAGTAAAAATACAGGAGGGGCTTTCTTT. Its protein is CASSKNTGGAFF.

This clonotype was counted ten times or more. V and J are TRBV6-1 and TRBJ2-1; 12 bases are shared with TRBD1. The V gene's germline CDR1 is MNHNS and CDR2 SASEGT. The J segment lost 9 bases and the V segment lost 3 bases, leaving 9 bases of the junction unmatched. This CDR3 is 16 amino acids long. The CDR3 nucleotides read TGTGCCAGCAGTGATTCAATCGGGACAGGGGGCTCTGAGCAGTTCTTC. Translated: CASSDSIGTGGSEQFF.

The chain joins TRBV19 to TRBJ2-7; D is uncertain. The length of the CDR3 is 14 residues. Germline values: CDR1 LNHDA, CDR2 SQIVND (reference sequence). V was clipped by 7 bases and J by 6 bases, with 19 bases between them. The CDR3 DNA sequence: TGTGCCAGTACCCCCAGCGACGTCCCGGGCGAGCAGTACTTC. Translated: CASTPSDVPGEQYF.

The chain recombines TRBV28 with TRBJ2-2; D not resolved. The CDR3 spans 15 residues. V gave up 3 bases and J gave up 0 bases, with 8 bases separating them. CDR1 is MDHEN, CDR2 SYDVKM, per germline. CDR3 in amino acids: CASSFSPPNTGELFF. The CDR3 DNA reads TGTGCCAGCAGTTTCAGCCCACCGAACACCGGGGAGCTGTTTTTT.

This chain uses TRBV6-2 or TRBV6-3 with TRBJ2-3; TRBD1 might be the D (5 bases). Trimming took off 6 bases at V and 2 bases at J, with 12 bases between the two ends. Looked up from germline, CDR1 is MNHEY and CDR2 is SVGEGT. The CDR3 is 14 residues long. In DNA, the CDR3 is TGTGCCAGCAGAAAGGGGCCCACCACAGATACGCAGTATTTT. Its protein is CASRKGPTTDTQYF.

With respect to this clonotype: The junction does not match germline at one end; this may be a read error. The chain carries TRBV4-2 and TRBJ2-3, with a possible D match to TRBD1 (5 bases). The CDR3 has 13 amino acids. Germline CDR1 is LGHNA and CDR2 is YNFKEQ. The CDR3 here is CASSQEFTGTQYF. The CDR3 nucleotides read TGTGCCAGCAGCCAAGAGTTTACAGGTACGCAGTATTTT.

This clonotype was seen a handful of times. The chain uses TRBV5-4 and TRBJ2-4, with TRBD2 as a possible D gene (5 bases). CDR3 size: 14 residues. Germline V gene sequence: CDR1 SGHNT, CDR2 YYREEE (reference sequence). Trimming pared 0 bases from V and 6 bases from J, leaving 10 bases between. The CDR3, as DNA: TGTGCCAGCAGCTTGGCCGGGGAGATAAACATTCAGTACTTC. Residues: CASSLAGEINIQYF.

This clonotype was recorded many times. The J gene is TRBJ2-7, the V gene TRBV28; 7 nucleotides line up with TRBD1. After removal of 4 bases from V and 5 bases from J, the junction contained 8 bases not matched to a gene. This CDR3 contains 14 residues. CDR1 MDHEN and CDR2 SYDVKM come from the germline V gene. The CDR3: CASSWTGFGDEQYF. The DNA for the CDR3 is TGTGCCAGCAGTTGGACAGGATTCGGCGACGAGCAGTACTTC.

The chain couples TRBV7-2 to TRBJ2-5; D is possibly TRBD1 (6 bases). V dropped 7 bases and J dropped 0 bases, with 15 bases sitting between them. This CDR3 is built from 15 residues. The germline V gene has CDR1 SGHTA and CDR2 FQGNSA. The chain's CDR3 is CASNPGHTYQETQYF. CDR3 DNA sequence: TGTGCCAGCAATCCGGGACACACGTACCAAGAGACCCAGTACTTC. The whole variable domain, remainder taken from reference TRBV7-2 and TRBJ2-5, is GAGVSQSPSNKVTEKGKDVELRCDPISGHTALYWYRQSLGQGLEFLIYFQGNSAPDKSGLPSDRFSAERTGGSVSTLTIQRTQQEDSAVYLCASNPGHTYQETQYFGPGTRLLVL.

At least ten counts were recorded for this clonotype. The CDR3 DNA is TGTGCCAGCAGTTTGAAGGACAGGGGTGGTCGAACTTTCTTT. It yields the protein CASSLKDRGGRTFF. The V call is TRBV28, the J call TRBJ1-1; 9 nucleotides line up with TRBD1. Germline CDR1 MDHEN, CDR2 SYDVKM. V shed 3 bases, J shed 12 bases, and the junction held 11 bases outside the gene matches. The length of the CDR3 is 14 residues.

This rearrangement joins TRBV27 to TRBJ2-2; D unclear. V was clipped by 5 bases and J by 7 bases, with 35 bases between them. CDR1 MNHEY and CDR2 SMNVEV come from the germline V gene (reference sequence). CDR3 length: 21 residues. CDR3 DNA sequence: TGTGCCAGCAGTCCCCACACTCCGGCACACGACCGAGTGAAGAGAGGCGGGGAGCTGTTTTTT. This gives the protein CASSPHTPAHDRVKRGGELFF.

The chain recombines TRBV18 with TRBJ1-1; D gene ambiguous. The germline CDR1 and CDR2 sequences are KGHSH and LQKENI. The V end lost 4 bases, the J end lost 1 base, and 16 bases lay between the germline ends. The CDR3 totals 16 residues. CDR3 DNA: TGTGCCAGCTCACAAATTCCCGGACGGGCGAACACTGAAGCTTTCTTT. Protein sequence: CASSQIPGRANTEAFF.